The source of this T cell receptor (beta chain) is a study of T cells in Graves' hyperthyroidism and ophthalmopathy. This clonotype was recorded many times. CDR1 and CDR2 from the germline V gene are LGHDT and YNNKEL (reference sequence). CDR3 length: 15 amino acids. V was pared by 0 bases and J by 7 bases, with 13 bases between. TCR beta CDR3 regions were amplified from RNA transcripts. The HTBI primer set drove a first-round RT-PCR of the TCR CDR3. TCRdb re-analysed the multiplex PCR reads in MiXCR, keeping a single row per CDR3 protein. Among under 350,000 distinct CDR3 sequences listed, 20% to 25% were seen once.

This sequence joins TRBV3-1 and TRBJ2-1, with D tentatively TRBD2 (6 bases). The TCR sequence derives from a woman aged 45 to 65 with Graves' hyperthyroidism. The specimen was blood. The CDR3 sequence: CASSQELGLSNEQFF. The CDR3 DNA follows: TGTGCCAGCAGCCAAGAATTGGGACTTTCAAATGAGCAGTTCTTC.